Given below is one T cell receptor (beta chain) in context. This CDR3 has 14 amino acids. Germline trimming cut 3 bases from V and 0 bases from J; bases unmatched to any gene: 2. Germline CDR1 reads DFQATT; CDR2 reads SNEGSKA (reference sequence). This sample stems from a study of CD8+CD57+ T cells in acquired aplastic anemia. The TCR beta profiling, which covered VDJ combination and CDR3 sequence, was carried out using genomic DNA as the template. Using its own MiXCR run on the reads, TCRdb lists one record per CDR3 protein. The data show roughly 58,000 distinct CDR3 sequences, less than 65% seen once.

The chain combines TRBV20-1 with TRBJ1-5, with 7 nucleotides matching TRBD1. The sequence was obtained from a human donor in good health, serving as a control. Sequencing was carried out using sorted CD4+, CD8+, or CD8+CD57+ T cells (not recorded which) from PBMCs. The CDR3 coding sequence is TGCAGTGCTAGGAACAGGGGTAGCAATCAGCCCCAGCATTTT. This translates into CSARNRGSNQPQHF.